This record looks at one T cell receptor beta chain sequence and its context. Its cognate antigen is unknown. The sample originates from a study of shared clonotypes between healthy human individuals. Genomic DNA of every subset was divided equally among multiple immunoSEQ plates. Profiled with immunoSEQ multiplex PCR; TCRdb holds only in-frame clones, not every one. The data contain over a million clones, roughly 97% of them singletons. The study, taken as a whole, reports: The study found about 5.1% of naive CD4 clonotypes shared across a few donors.

This CDR3 contains 16 residues. V was pared by 3 bases and J by 1 base, with 5 bases of the junction left unmatched. The V gene's germline CDR1 is PRHDT and CDR2 FYEKMQ (reference sequence). Sequenced material: naive CD4+ T cells sorted from blood. Subset given: CD45RA+ positively selected. The receptor comes from a man aged 25-40 years in good health. This chain connects TRBV13 to TRBJ2-3, with 9 nucleotides matching TRBD2. The CDR3 region is CASSFPRTSGTDTQYF. The CDR3 bases are TGTGCCAGCAGCTTCCCAAGGACTAGCGGCACAGATACGCAGTATTTT.